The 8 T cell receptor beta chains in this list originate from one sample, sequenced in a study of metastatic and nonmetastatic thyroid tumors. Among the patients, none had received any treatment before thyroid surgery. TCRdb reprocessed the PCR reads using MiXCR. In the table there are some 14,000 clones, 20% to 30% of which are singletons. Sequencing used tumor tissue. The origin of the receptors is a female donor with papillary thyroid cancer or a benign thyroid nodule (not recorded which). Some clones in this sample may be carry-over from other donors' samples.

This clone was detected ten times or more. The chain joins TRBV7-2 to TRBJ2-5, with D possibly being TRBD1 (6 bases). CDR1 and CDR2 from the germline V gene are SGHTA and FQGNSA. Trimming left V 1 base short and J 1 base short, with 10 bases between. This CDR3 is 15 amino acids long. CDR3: CASSLGTALQETQYF. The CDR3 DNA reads TGTGCCAGCAGCTTAGGGACAGCGCTCCAAGAGACCCAGTACTTC.

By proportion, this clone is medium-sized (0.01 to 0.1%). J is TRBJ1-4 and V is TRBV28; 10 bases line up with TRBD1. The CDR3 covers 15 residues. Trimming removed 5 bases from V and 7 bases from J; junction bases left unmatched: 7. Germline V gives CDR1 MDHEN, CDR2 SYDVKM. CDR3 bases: TGTGCCAGCAGTAGACGGACAGGGGGAATTGAAAAACTGTTTTTT. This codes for CASSRRTGGIEKLFF.

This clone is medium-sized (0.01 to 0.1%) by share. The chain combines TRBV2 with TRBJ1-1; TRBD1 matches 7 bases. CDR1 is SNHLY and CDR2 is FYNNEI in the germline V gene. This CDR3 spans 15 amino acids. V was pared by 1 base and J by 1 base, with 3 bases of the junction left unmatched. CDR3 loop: CASSEGEGANTEAFF. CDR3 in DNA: TGTGCCAGCAGTGAAGGTGAGGGGGCGAACACTGAAGCTTTCTTT.

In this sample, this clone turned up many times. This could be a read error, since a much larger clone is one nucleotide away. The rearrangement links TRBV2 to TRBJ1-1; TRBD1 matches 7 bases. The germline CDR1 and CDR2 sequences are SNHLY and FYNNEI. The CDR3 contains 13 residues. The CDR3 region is CATGTVANTEALF. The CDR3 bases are TGTGCCACGGGGACAGTCGCGAACACTGAAGCTCTCTTT.

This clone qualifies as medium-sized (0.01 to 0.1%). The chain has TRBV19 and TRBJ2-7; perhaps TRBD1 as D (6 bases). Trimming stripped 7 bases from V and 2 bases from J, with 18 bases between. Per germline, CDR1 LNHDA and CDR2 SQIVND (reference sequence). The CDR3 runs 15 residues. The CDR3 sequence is CASTPSADSTYEQYF. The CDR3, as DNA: TGTGCCAGTACCCCCTCTGCGGACAGTACCTACGAGCAGTACTTC.

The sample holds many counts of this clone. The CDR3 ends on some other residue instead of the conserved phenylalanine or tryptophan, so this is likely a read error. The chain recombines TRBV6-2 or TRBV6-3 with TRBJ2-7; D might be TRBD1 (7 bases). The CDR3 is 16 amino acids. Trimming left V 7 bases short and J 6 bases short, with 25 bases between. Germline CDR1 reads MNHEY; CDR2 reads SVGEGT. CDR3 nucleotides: TGTGCCAGCATCGACAAGGGGGCTGGCGGGATTGGCGAGCAGTACCTC. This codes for CASIDKGAGGIGEQYL.

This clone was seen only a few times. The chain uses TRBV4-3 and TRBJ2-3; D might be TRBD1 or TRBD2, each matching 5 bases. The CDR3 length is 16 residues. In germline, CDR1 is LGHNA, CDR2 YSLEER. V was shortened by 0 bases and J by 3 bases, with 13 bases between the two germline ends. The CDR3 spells CASSQESGRTTDTQYF. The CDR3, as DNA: TGCGCCAGCAGCCAAGAATCAGGGAGAACGACAGATACGCAGTATTTT.

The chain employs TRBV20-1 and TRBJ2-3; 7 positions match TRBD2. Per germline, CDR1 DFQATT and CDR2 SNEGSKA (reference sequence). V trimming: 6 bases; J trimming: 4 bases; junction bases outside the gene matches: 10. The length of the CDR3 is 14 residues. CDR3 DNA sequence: TGCAGTGCGGAAACCGGGGGGTCGTCAGATACGCAGTATTTT. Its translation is CSAETGGSSDTQYF.